Sequencing of this T cell receptor (beta chain) was carried out in a study of OX40 agonist ivuxolimab in advanced cancers. Background for the entire study: Ivuxolimab was a fully human IgG2 agonistic monoclonal antibody targeting the costimulatory receptor OX40 (CD134). Intravenous ivuxolimab was administered to patients every 2 weeks at six dose levels: 0.01, 0.1, 0.3, 1.5, 3 and 10 mg/kg. Among the 50 to 55 dose-escalation patients, some 19 had hepatocellular carcinoma, around 15 melanoma, 9 renal cell carcinoma and 9 head and neck cancer. The dose-escalation cohort was over 70% male with a mean age of about 54 years, ranging from roughly 20 to 80. Partial responses were achieved by three dose-escalation patients, of whom one had hepatocellular carcinoma and two had cutaneous melanoma. The point of sequencing TCRbeta in the periphery was to test whether ivuxolimab changed TCR sequence diversity and drove clonal T-cell expansion. The paper describes the monotherapy dose-escalation part (N = 52 patients) of the phase I trial of ivuxolimab. Patients were allowed to have had prior anti-PD-1, anti-PD-L1 or anti-CTLA-4 therapy, and approximately 43% of the dose-escalation patients had previously received checkpoint inhibitors. The paper's findings and limits, for the study overall: After ivuxolimab, CD8+ T cells had more expanded clones than CD4+ T cells on average. The antigen specificity of the peripheral T cells that underwent clonal expansion was not determined. At doses of 0.1 to 3.0 mg/kg, clonal expansion of both CD4+ and CD8+ T cells in blood was seen between baseline and week 6. Low levels of normalized T-cell clonal expansion were also seen in some patients who did not respond. In partial responders in the 0.1-3.0 mg/kg groups, normalized peripheral clonal expansion was found to be among the lowest, especially among CD8+ T cells.

To sequence the TCRbeta CDR3 region, genomic DNA was isolated from the sorted cells. The immunoSEQ Assay was used to sequence the TCRbeta CDR3 regions. Drawn from immuneACCESS, this table holds only the in-frame rearrangements with V and J called that TCRdb kept. Clones are partly lost; checked studies trace under half to an unresolved V gene and leave the rest unexplained. Within this sample are more than 60,000 clones, with 65% to 85% of them counted one time only. The leading ten clones occupy more than 25% of the sample. The trial excluded patients who had a history of autoimmune disease or who were on systemic immunosuppression. In every dose cohort, peripheral blood was drawn for TCR sequencing at baseline, cycle 4 day 1, and cycle 7 day 1. Samples came from an open-label, multicenter, first-in-human phase I dose-escalation trial of ivuxolimab. Adults with locally advanced or metastatic head and neck squamous cell, hepatocellular, melanoma or renal cell carcinoma were enrolled in the trial. CD4+ and CD8+ T cells were sorted separately from peripheral blood before TCR sequencing.

In this sample, this clone turned up once. It lacks a known antigen. Per-nucleotide qualities are absent, and no much larger clonotype sits a single base away. The CDR1 and CDR2 encoded by the germline V gene are SGHDT and YYEEEE. The CDR3 spans 12 residues, from the cysteine through the phenylalanine. Kept here is only the CDR3 DNA, which spans 36 bases and is read in frame from base 1. At the junction V is shortened by 1 base and J by 2 bases, with 4 bases in between. The sequence was collected from an adult with an advanced solid tumor such as melanoma, head and neck, liver or kidney cancer. The rearrangement combines TRBV5-6 with TRBJ2-7; no confident D gene assignment can be made. The material was CD4+ or CD8+ T cells sorted from blood, obtained in a trial of the OX40 agonist ivuxolimab. The sequence in DNA is TGTGCCAGCAGCTTGATCACCTACGAGCAGTACTTC. It encodes CASSLITYEQYF.